Detailed here is one T cell receptor beta chain. These data originate in a study of shared clonotypes between healthy human individuals. Here immunoSEQ multiplex PCR was the method, and the copy in TCRdb shows in-frame clones only, minus some. Among millions of clones listed, about 95% were seen once. In the naive CD8 group, cells lacked CD45RO and were positively selected for CCR7, so terminally differentiated effector memory CD45RA+ cells were left out. The CDR3 sequence is 14 residues long. Trimming took off 0 bases at V and 4 bases at J, with 7 bases between the two ends. Per the germline V gene, CDR1 is MNHEY and CDR2 is SVGAGI.

The sample consisted of naive CD8+ T cells sorted from blood. The chain couples TRBV6-5 to TRBJ2-1; no clear D. This clonotype originated in a man younger than 35 in good health. CDR3: CASSYSLYYNEQFF. The CDR3 DNA follows: TGTGCCAGCAGTTACTCCCTTTATTACAATGAGCAGTTCTTC.